This TCR beta chain was captured in a study of sequential checkpoint blockade in melanoma. Study as a whole: After both sequences, patients received maintenance nivolumab.

Clones were sequenced by immunoSEQ multiplex PCR, and TCRdb holds only the in-frame ones, with some missing. Of 23,000 or so clones listed, around 70% are singletons. This clone came up a few times. The CDR3 runs to 14 residues. The V and J ends lost 5 bases and 7 bases respectively, with 17 bases between them. CDR1 is SGHVS and CDR2 is FQNEAQ in the germline V gene. Specified treatment: randomized to nivolumab then ipilimumab (arm A) or the reverse (arm B). Live CD3+CD8+ CD19− CD56− cells were sorted from PBMCs. The chain combines TRBV7-8 with TRBJ2-5; D may be TRBD1 (6 bases). The material sequenced was CD8+ T cells sorted from blood (inferred from file names), taken from a patient given nivolumab and ipilimumab in sequence. This receptor was taken from a human donor with melanoma. This chain's CDR3 is CASSLGQPPWTQYF. For the CDR3, the DNA is TGTGCCAGCAGCCTTGGACAGCCCCCGTGGACCCAGTACTTC.